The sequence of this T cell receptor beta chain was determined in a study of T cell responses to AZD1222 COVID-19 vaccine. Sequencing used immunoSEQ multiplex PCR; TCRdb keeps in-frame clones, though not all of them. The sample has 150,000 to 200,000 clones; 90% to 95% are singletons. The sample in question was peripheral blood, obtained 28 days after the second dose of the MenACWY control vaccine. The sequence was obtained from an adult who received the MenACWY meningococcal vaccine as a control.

The CDR3 region is CALDRGFGNTIYF. CDR3 DNA sequence: TGTGCGTTGGACAGGGGATTTGGAAACACCATATATTTT. The rearrangement uses TRBV30 and TRBJ1-3; TRBD1 agrees at 9 bases. Germline CDR1 and CDR2: GTSNPN and SVGIG (reference sequence). The CDR3 length is 13 residues. Full variable domain (rest looked up from reference TRBV30 and TRBJ1-3): SQTIHQWPATLVQPVGSPLSLECTVEGTSNPNLYWYRQAAGRGLQLLFYSVGIGQISSEVPQNLSASRPQDRQFILSSKKLLLSDSGFYLCALDRGFGNTIYFGEGSWLTVV.